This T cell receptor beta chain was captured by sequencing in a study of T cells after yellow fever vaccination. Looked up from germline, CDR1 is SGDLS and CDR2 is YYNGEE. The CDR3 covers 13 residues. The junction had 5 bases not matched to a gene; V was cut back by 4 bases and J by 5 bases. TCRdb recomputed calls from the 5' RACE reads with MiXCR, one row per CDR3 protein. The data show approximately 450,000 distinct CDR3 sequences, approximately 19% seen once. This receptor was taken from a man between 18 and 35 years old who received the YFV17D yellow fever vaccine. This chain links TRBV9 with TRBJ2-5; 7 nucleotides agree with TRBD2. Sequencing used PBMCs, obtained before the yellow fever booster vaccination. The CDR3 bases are TGTGCCAGCAGCAAGGACGGGGGGGAGACCCAGTACTTC. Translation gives CASSKDGGETQYF.